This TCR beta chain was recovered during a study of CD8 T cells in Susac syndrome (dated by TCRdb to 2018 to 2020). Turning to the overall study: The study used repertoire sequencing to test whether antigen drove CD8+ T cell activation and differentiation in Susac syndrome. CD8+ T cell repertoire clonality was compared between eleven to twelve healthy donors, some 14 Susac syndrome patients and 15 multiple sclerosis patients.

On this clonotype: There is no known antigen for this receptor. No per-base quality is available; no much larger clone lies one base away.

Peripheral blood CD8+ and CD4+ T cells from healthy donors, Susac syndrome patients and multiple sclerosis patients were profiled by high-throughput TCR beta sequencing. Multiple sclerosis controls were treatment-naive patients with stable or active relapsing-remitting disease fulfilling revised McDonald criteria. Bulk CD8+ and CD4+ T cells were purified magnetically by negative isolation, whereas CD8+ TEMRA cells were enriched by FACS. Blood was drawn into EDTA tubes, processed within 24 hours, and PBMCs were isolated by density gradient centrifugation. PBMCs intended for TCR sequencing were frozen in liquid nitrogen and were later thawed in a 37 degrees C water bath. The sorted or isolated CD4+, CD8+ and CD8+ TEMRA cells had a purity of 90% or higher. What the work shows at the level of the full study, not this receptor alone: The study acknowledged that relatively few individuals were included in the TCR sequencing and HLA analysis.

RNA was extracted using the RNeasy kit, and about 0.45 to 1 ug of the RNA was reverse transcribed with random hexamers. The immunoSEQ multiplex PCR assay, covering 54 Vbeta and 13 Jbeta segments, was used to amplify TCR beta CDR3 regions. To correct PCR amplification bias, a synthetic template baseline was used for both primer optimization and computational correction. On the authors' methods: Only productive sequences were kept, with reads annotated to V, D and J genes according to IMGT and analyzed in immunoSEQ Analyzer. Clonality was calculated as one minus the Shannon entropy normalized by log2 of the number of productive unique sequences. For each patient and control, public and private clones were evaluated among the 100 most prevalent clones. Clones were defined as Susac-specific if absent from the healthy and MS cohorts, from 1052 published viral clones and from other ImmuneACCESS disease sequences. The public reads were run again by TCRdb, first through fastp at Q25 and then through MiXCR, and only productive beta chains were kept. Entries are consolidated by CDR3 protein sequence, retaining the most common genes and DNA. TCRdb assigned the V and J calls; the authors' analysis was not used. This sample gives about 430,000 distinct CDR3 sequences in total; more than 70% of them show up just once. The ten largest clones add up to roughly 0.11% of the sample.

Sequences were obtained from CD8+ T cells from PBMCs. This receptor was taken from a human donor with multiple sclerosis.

Here the CDR3 is given as CASSPGTGSFGYTF. The nucleotide sequence reads as follows: TGTGCCAGTAGTCCCGGGACAGGGAGTTTCGGCTACACCTTC. Recombination connected TRBV19 to TRBJ1-2; TRBD1 fits 9 bases in the junction. From the cysteine through the phenylalanine, the CDR3 covers 14 amino acids. Left in the record is the CDR3 DNA by itself, 42 bases read in frame from the first base. The germline V gene (reference sequence) specifies LNHDA as CDR1 and SQIVND as CDR2. Relative to germline, V is missing 5 bases and J is missing 8 bases, with 9 bases of the junction outside any gene match.